The 13 T cell receptor beta chains below come from one sample, sequenced in a study of neoadjuvant anti-PD-1 for oral cavity cancer. Here immunoSEQ multiplex PCR was the method, and the copy in TCRdb shows in-frame clones only, minus some. Of roughly 12,000 clones listed, about 60% are singletons. The sequences come from tumor tissue, collected before nivolumab (anti-PD-1) treatment. These TCRs come from a person aged 40 to 85 with oral cavity squamous cell carcinoma. The donor label of this sample is uncertain.

The chain recombines TRBV4-1 with TRBJ1-1; D call uncertain. The V end was cut by 1 base, the J end by 0 bases, with 9 bases between. Germline V gene sequence: CDR1 MGHRA, CDR2 YSYEKL. This CDR3 is built from 15 residues. CDR3 DNA: TGCGCCAGCAGCCAAGCCCCCAGTCTGAACACTGAAGCTTTCTTT. Amino acid sequence: CASSQAPSLNTEAFF.

The J gene is TRBJ2-1, the V gene TRBV19, with D perhaps given as TRBD1 or TRBD2 (10 bases each). CDR3 size: 23 residues. V lost 2 bases and J 3 bases, leaving 35 bases between the germline ends. The germline V gene has CDR1 LNHDA and CDR2 SQIVND (reference sequence). The CDR3 DNA reads as TGTGCCAGTAGTATACGGGGACAGGGGAGTTGGGTAGCGGGGGGTAGAGTCTACAATGAGCAGTTCTTC. Protein: CASSIRGQGSWVAGGRVYNEQFF.

The gene calls are TRBV19 and TRBJ2-7, with TRBD1 matching over 12 bases. V lost 5 bases and J lost 6; bases outside the gene matches: 8. In germline, CDR1 is LNHDA, CDR2 SQIVND (reference sequence). This CDR3 contains 15 residues. CDR3 nucleotide sequence: TGTGCCAGTAGTCCCCTGGGACAGGGGGCGTCCGAGCAGTACTTC. Protein sequence: CASSPLGQGASEQYF.

The rearrangement links TRBV6-5 to TRBJ1-4, with D possibly being TRBD1 (6 bases). Trimming took 6 bases from V and 2 from J, leaving 13 bases between them. Germline CDR1 and CDR2: MNHEY and SVGAGI. This CDR3 has 15 residues. The CDR3 protein is CASSLHRATNEKLFF. CDR3 DNA sequence: TGTGCCAGCAGCCTGCACAGGGCTACTAATGAAAAACTGTTTTTT.

The chain carries TRBV25-1 and TRBJ2-1; 8 bases agree with TRBD2. CDR3 length equals 14 residues. After removal of 6 bases from V and 6 bases from J, the junction contained 7 bases not matched to a gene. CDR1 MGHDK and CDR2 SYGVNS come from the germline V gene. CDR3 coding DNA: TGTGCCAGCAGACGGGCGGGAGGCGCCAATGAGCAGTTCTTC. Protein product: CASRRAGGANEQFF.

A few counts support this clone. This chain uses TRBV4-1 with TRBJ1-2; D is unclear. The V end was cut by 0 bases, the J end by 5 bases, with 19 bases between. The CDR3 has 17 amino acids. Germline V gives CDR1 MGHRA, CDR2 YSYEKL. The CDR3 sequence is CASSQEQGQRTLYGYTF. In DNA, the CDR3 is TGCGCCAGCAGCCAAGAACAAGGTCAGAGAACCCTATATGGCTACACCTTC.

The V call is TRBV7-8, the J call TRBJ1-1; no clear D gene. The CDR3 totals 13 residues. The V end was cut by 4 bases, the J end by 6 bases, with 12 bases between. Germline CDR1 SGHVS, CDR2 FQNEAQ. The CDR3 loop reads CASSSGSGSEAFF. DNA for the CDR3: TGTGCCAGCAGCTCAGGATCGGGGTCTGAAGCTTTCTTT.

This clone has just a few counts. The CDR3 loop is CASRSWGEGNTEAFF. The DNA of the CDR3 is TGTGCCAGCAGGTCTTGGGGAGAGGGGAACACTGAAGCTTTCTTT. V and J are TRBV9 and TRBJ1-1; D is unresolved. Germline V gene data show CDR1 as SGDLS and CDR2 as YYNGEE. The CDR3 sequence is 15 residues long. Trimming removed 5 bases from V and 1 base from J, with 15 bases in between.

This chain links TRBV5-1 with TRBJ2-3; tentatively, D is TRBD1 (5 bases). Germline V lookup: CDR1 SGHRS, CDR2 YFSETQ. V lost 0 bases and J 5 bases, leaving 7 bases between the germline ends. This CDR3 region has 13 residues. The CDR3 protein is CASSLGQIDTQYF. The CDR3 DNA is TGCGCCAGCAGCTTGGGACAGATAGATACGCAGTATTTT.

The V gene is TRBV29-1, the J gene TRBJ2-3; unclear D gene. V was shortened by 5 bases and J by 2 bases, with 11 bases between the two germline ends. The V gene's germline CDR1 is SQVTM and CDR2 ANQGSEA. The CDR3 is 13 residues long. The CDR3 DNA reads TGCAGCGTTTCTGGTCGAGTCACAGATACGCAGTATTTT. It encodes CSVSGRVTDTQYF.

The chain couples TRBV15 to TRBJ2-7; tentatively, D is TRBD2 (5 bases). The CDR3 is made up of 14 amino acids. Trimming removed 0 bases at V and 1 base at J, with 7 bases between. The germline gives CDR1 LNHNV, CDR2 YYDKDF (reference sequence). CDR3 nucleotides: TGTGCCACCAGCAGAGATCGGACTTCCTACGAGCAGTACTTC. Translated: CATSRDRTSYEQYF. The full variable domain, in which reference TRBV15 and TRBJ2-7 provide the parts outside the CDR3, is DAMVIQNPRYQVTQFGKPVTLSCSQTLNHNVMYWYQQKSSQAPKLLFHYYDKDFNNEADTPDNFQSRRPNTSFCFLDIRSPGLGDTAMYLCATSRDRTSYEQYFGPGTRLTVT.

The genes are TRBV7-7 and TRBJ1-1; D uncertain. The V end lost 5 bases, the J end lost 0 bases, and 7 bases lay between the germline ends. Germline assignment: CDR1 SSHAT and CDR2 FNYEAQ (reference sequence). CDR3 length: 13 amino acids. CDR3 DNA sequence: TGTGCCAGCAGCAAGACACTGAACACTGAAGCTTTCTTT. Residues: CASSKTLNTEAFF. The complete variable domain, with remaining parts taken from reference TRBV7-7 and TRBJ1-1, reads GAGVSQSPRYKVTKRGQDVTLRCDPISSHATLYWYQQALGQGPEFLTYFNYEAQPDKSGLPSDRFSAERPEGSISTLTIQRTEQRDSAMYRCASSKTLNTEAFFGQGTRLTVV.

In its sample, this clone was seen a few times. The chain recombines TRBV2 with TRBJ1-2, with no clear D. Germline V lookup: CDR1 SNHLY, CDR2 FYNNEI. The CDR3 has 13 residues. V lost 3 bases and J lost 6, with 11 bases in between. The CDR3 DNA reads as TGTGCCAGCAGTGAGAGGGAGGGCCATGGCTACACCTTC. Its protein is CASSEREGHGYTF. The entire variable domain, with the rest obtained from reference TRBV2 and TRBJ1-2, is as follows: EPEVTQTPSHQVTQMGQEVILRCVPISNHLYFYWYRQILGQKVEFLVSFYNNEISEKSEIFDDQFSVERPDGSNFTLKIRSTKLEDSAMYFCASSEREGHGYTFGSGTRLTVV.